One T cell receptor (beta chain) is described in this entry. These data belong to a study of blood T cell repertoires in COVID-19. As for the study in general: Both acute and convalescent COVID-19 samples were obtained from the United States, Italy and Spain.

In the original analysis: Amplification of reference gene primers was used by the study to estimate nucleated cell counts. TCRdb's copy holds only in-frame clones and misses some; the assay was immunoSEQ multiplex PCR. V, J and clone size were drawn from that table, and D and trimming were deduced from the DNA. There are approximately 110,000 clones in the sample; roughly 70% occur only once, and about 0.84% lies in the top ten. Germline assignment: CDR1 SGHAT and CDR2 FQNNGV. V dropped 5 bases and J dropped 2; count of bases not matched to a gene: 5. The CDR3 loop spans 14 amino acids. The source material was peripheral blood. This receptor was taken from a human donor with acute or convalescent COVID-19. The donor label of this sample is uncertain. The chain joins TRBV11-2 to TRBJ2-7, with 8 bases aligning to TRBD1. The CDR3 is CASSTDRGPYEQYV. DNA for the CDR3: TGTGCCAGCAGCACAGACAGGGGCCCCTACGAGCAGTACGTC.